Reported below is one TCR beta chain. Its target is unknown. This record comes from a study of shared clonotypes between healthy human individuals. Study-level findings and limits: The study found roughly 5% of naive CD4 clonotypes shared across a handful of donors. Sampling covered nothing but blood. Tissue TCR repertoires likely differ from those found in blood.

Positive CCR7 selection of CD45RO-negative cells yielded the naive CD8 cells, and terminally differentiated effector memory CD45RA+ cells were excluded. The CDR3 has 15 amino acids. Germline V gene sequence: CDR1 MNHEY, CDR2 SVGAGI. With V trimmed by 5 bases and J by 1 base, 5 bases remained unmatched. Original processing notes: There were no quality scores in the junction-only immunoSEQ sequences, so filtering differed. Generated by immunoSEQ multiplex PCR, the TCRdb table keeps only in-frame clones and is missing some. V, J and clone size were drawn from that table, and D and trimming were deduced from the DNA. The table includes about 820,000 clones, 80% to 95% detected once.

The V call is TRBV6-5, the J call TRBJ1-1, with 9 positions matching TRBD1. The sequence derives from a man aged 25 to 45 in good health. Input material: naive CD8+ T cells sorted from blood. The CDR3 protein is CASSPGTGPNTEAFF. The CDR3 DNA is TGTGCCAGCAGTCCCGGGACAGGGCCGAACACTGAAGCTTTCTTT.